This is a list of T cell receptor beta chains from one sample in a study of T cell repertoires in cytomegalovirus infection. TCRdb reanalysed the reads using MiXCR and keeps one entry per CDR3 protein. The sample yields 150,000 to 200,000 distinct CDR3 sequences, 9.5% seen once. The sequencing sample was made of PBMCs. These receptors all stem from a human donor in good health (CMV status not recorded). Some clones in this sample may be carry-over from other donors' samples. CDR3s include the opening cysteine and the closing phenylalanine or tryptophan. Fields, in order: V gene, J gene, CDR3 protein.

V: TRBV30; J: TRBJ1-1; CDR3: CAWRRQGVTEAFF
V: TRBV20-1; J: TRBJ1-5; CDR3: CSATTGGSNQPQHF
V: TRBV6-1; J: TRBJ1-4; CDR3: CASSGSWTGHLNEKLFF
V: TRBV6-4; J: TRBJ1-2; CDR3: CASRPTLHDGLGGYTF
V: TRBV5-1; J: TRBJ2-1; CDR3: CASSPGLAAYNEQFF
V: TRBV28; J: TRBJ1-3; CDR3: CASRLGVRSGNTIYF
V: TRBV12-3/TRBV12-4; J: TRBJ1-6; CDR3: CASSQGQRVNSPLHF
V: TRBV20-1; J: TRBJ2-5; CDR3: CSAKRQNLETQYF
V: TRBV30; J: TRBJ1-2; CDR3: CAWSVFGRGAGYTF
V: TRBV29-1; J: TRBJ2-5; CDR3: CSVDRGQVETQYF
V: TRBV28; J: TRBJ1-2; CDR3: CASSPGPSPAGGYTF
V: TRBV5-1; J: TRBJ1-4; CDR3: CASSSYQGTGEKLFF
V: TRBV7-8; J: TRBJ1-1; CDR3: CASSLGAGMNTEAFF
V: TRBV5-4; J: TRBJ1-2; CDR3: CASSSQGAREGYTF
V: TRBV7-9; J: TRBJ1-2; CDR3: CASSLVDRAHGYTF
V: TRBV6-6; J: TRBJ2-4; CDR3: CASGLGRGITDIQYF
V: TRBV2; J: TRBJ1-2; CDR3: CASSEGQGGNYGYTF
V: TRBV7-8; J: TRBJ1-1; CDR3: CASSHPRGGLALNTEAFF
V: TRBV6-2/TRBV6-3; J: TRBJ2-2; CDR3: CASRKEPTVTGELFF
V: TRBV29-1; J: TRBJ2-7; CDR3: CSVDIPGQGFYEQYF
V: TRBV12-3/TRBV12-4; J: TRBJ1-1; CDR3: CASNRVNTEAFF
V: TRBV12-3/TRBV12-4; J: TRBJ1-2; CDR3: CASWRGRGGYGYTF
V: TRBV7-9; J: TRBJ2-3; CDR3: CASSLGDSSTDTQYF
V: TRBV7-2; J: TRBJ1-4; CDR3: CASSLISAGGREKLFF
V: TRBV6-2/TRBV6-3; J: TRBJ2-2; CDR3: CASSQSGYGELFF
V: TRBV9; J: TRBJ2-3; CDR3: CASSPSGTGADTQYF
V: TRBV19; J: TRBJ2-1; CDR3: CASSSGTSASYNEQFF
V: TRBV6-5; J: TRBJ2-7; CDR3: CASRTSGRGYEQYF
V: TRBV29-1; J: TRBJ2-1; CDR3: CSVAPGVSYNEQFF
V: TRBV28; J: TRBJ2-6; CDR3: CASRHESGADVLTF